This T cell receptor beta chain derives from a study of T cell repertoires in cytomegalovirus infection. Overall study context: An indication of both CMV infection and matching HLA type came from public TCR beta signatures. General observations from the study: Within the response measured ex vivo, HLA-C-restricted CMV-specific TCR beta clonotypes were dominant.

The CDR3 has 15 residues. CDR1 SEHNR and CDR2 FQNEAQ come from the germline V gene (reference sequence). V shed 5 bases and J shed 3 bases, with 16 bases lying between them. This clonotype was found once. Its antigen is unknown. One entry per CDR3 protein, called by TCRdb with MiXCR from the reads. Among approximately 100,000 distinct CDR3 sequences, roughly 40% were seen once, and the ten largest hold 65% to 75%. The starting material was CD8+ T cells from cultured PBMCs, obtained from culture after CMV antigen stimulation. V is TRBV7-9 and J is TRBJ1-1; D is unresolved. The sequence came from a human donor in good health (CMV status not recorded). Some clones in this sample may be carry-over from other donors' samples. The CDR3 DNA follows: TGTGCCAGCAGCCCCACGCCCTCCCGAGACACTGAAGCTTTCTTT. Residues: CASSPTPSRDTEAFF.